The 4 T cell receptor beta chains in this list originate from one sample, sequenced in a study of OX40 agonist ivuxolimab in advanced cancers. Profiled with immunoSEQ multiplex PCR; TCRdb holds only in-frame clones, not every one. The sample records roughly 48,000 clones, around nine tenths being singletons. The specimen comprised CD4+ or CD8+ T cells sorted from blood, sampled in a trial of the OX40 agonist ivuxolimab. The receptors originated from an adult with an advanced solid tumor such as melanoma, head and neck, liver or kidney cancer.

This chain uses TRBV10-2 with TRBJ2-1, with TRBD2 as a possible D gene (6 bases). The CDR3 length is 14 residues. The germline V and J ends were trimmed by 6 bases and 6 bases, with 15 bases remaining between them. Looked up from germline, CDR1 is WSHSY and CDR2 is SAAADI. The CDR3 sequence is CASRSGVGGNEQFF. CDR3 bases: TGCGCCAGCAGGTCGGGCGTCGGGGGCAATGAGCAGTTCTTC.

The chain combines TRBV2 with TRBJ1-4; 7 bases line up with TRBD1. With V trimmed by 3 bases and J by 2 bases, 12 bases remained unmatched. Germline V gives CDR1 SNHLY, CDR2 FYNNEI. There are 18 residues in the CDR3. The DNA for the CDR3 is TGTGCCAGCAGTGAGCCAGGGGGGGAAGGAATGACTAATGAAAAACTGTTTTTT. Translated: CASSEPGGEGMTNEKLFF.

J is TRBJ2-7 and V is TRBV19; D is unclear. The CDR3 runs 14 residues. Germline CDR1 is LNHDA and CDR2 is SQIVND (reference sequence). The V end lost 2 bases, the J end lost 0 bases, and 8 bases lay between the germline ends. The chain's CDR3 is CASSIQESSYEQYF. In DNA form, the CDR3 reads TGTGCCAGTAGTATACAAGAGAGCTCCTACGAGCAGTACTTC.

This chain uses TRBV7-9 with TRBJ2-3; D gene unclear. The CDR3 contains 12 residues. The germline CDR1 and CDR2 sequences are SEHNR and FQNEAQ (reference sequence). The V gene lost 2 bases and the J gene lost 5 bases, with 5 bases spanning the gap. The chain's CDR3 is CASSLFLDTQYF. CDR3 in DNA: TGTGCCAGCAGCTTATTCCTAGATACGCAGTATTTT.